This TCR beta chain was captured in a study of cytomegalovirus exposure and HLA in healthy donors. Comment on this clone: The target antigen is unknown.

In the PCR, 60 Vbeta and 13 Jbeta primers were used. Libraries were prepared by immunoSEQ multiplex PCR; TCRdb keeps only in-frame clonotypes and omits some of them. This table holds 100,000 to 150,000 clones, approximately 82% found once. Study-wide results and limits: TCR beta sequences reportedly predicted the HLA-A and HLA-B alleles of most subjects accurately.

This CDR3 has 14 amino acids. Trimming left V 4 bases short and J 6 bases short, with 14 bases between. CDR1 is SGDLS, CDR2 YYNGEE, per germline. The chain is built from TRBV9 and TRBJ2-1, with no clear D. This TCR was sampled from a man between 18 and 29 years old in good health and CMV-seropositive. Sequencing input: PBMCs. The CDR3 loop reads CASSLDSTANEQFF. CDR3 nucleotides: TGTGCCAGCAGCCTCGACTCGACTGCCAATGAGCAGTTCTTC.